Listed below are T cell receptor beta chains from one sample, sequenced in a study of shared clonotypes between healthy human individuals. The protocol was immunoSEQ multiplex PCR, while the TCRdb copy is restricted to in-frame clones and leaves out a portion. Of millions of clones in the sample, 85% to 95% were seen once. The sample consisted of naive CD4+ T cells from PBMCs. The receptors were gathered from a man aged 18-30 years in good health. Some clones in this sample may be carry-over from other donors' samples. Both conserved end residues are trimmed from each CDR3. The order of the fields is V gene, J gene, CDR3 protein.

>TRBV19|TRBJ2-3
ASRTTSTDTQY
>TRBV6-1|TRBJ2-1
ATRQSYEQF
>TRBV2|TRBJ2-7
ASRSETYEQY
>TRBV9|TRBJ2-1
ASSVGVDGGNEQF
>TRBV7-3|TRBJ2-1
ASSLWVVSWTSGRSVEQF
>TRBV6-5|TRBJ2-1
ASALFPLNEQF
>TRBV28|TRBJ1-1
ASSLWLGRGTEAF
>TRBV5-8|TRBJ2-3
ASSGTSGRVTDTQY
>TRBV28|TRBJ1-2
ASSFGGYYGYT
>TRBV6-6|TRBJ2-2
ASSYPTGTGELF
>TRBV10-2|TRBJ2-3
ASSGPGARTDTQY
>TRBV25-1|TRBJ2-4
ASSPVPGQGAGKNIQY
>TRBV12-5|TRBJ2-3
ASGLGVGGTDTQY
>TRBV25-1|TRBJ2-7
ASRTGGSYEQY
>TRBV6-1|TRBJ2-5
ASSGPGTAQETQY
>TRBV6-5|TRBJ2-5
ASSYSTIQVETQY